This entry describes one T cell receptor beta chain. Its antigen is currently unknown. This CDR3 spans 15 amino acids. CDR1 and CDR2 (germline): SEHNR, FQNEAQ (reference sequence). UMI-labeled 5' RACE TRB cDNA libraries were prepared from the cells. TCRdb reanalyzed the 5' RACE reads and collapses them to one entry per CDR3 protein, without DNA. In all, the sample yields about 94,000 distinct CDR3 sequences. This entry comes from a study of CXCR3-negative and CXCR3-positive naive CD8 T cells. Whole-study results and caveats: Higher TRB CDR3 hydrophobicity marked CXCR3-positive naive cells relative to CXCR3-negative naive cells.

The V call is TRBV7-9, the J call TRBJ2-7; TCRdb names TRBD1, which stays unverified in the absence of DNA. The TCR comes from a human donor in good health. Some clones in this sample may be carry-over from other donors' samples. What was sequenced was naive CXCR3+ CD8+ T cells from blood. Indicated subset: CD45RO-CCR7+CD27+CD95- naive CD8+ T cells expressing CXCR3 (TNR3+). The CDR3: CASSSKQGLVYEQYF.